Each of the 3 T cell receptor beta chains below was sequenced from the same sample in a study of T cells in Graves' hyperthyroidism and ophthalmopathy. Amplification of TCR beta CDR3 regions used RNA as the template. TCR CDR3 underwent first-round RT-PCR with the HTBI primer set. MiXCR was run by TCRdb on the multiplex PCR reads, yielding one entry per CDR3 protein. The sample includes approximately 270,000 distinct CDR3 sequences, roughly 15% seen only once; the top ten take roughly 15%. The sample comprised blood. All receptors derive from a woman aged 40 to 50 with Graves' hyperthyroidism that later progressed to Graves' ophthalmopathy.

This clonotype was observed at least ten times. The gene calls are TRBV2 and TRBJ1-6, with D hard to call. V was cut by 6 bases and J by 3 bases, with 21 bases left in between. The germline V gene has CDR1 SNHLY and CDR2 FYNNEI. The CDR3 contains 18 residues. CDR3 sequence (DNA): TGTGCCAGCAGCTGGGAGGTTTTCCCCCTCGGCTATAATTCACCCCTCCACTTT. Protein: CASSWEVFPLGYNSPLHF.

The V and J genes are TRBV7-8 and TRBJ1-6, with D possibly TRBD1 on 6 matching bases. CDR3 size: 13 residues. Germline CDR1 and CDR2: SGHVS and FQNEAQ. Trimming removed 3 bases from V and 8 bases from J, with 8 bases in between. Here the CDR3 reads CASSLRQDSPLHF. The CDR3 nucleotides read TGTGCCAGCAGCTTGCGACAGGATTCACCCCTCCACTTT.

Only a few counts were recorded for this clonotype. The genes are TRBV11-2 and TRBJ2-3; 12 bases match TRBD2. The V segment lost 5 bases and the J segment 3 bases; nucleotides outside the gene matches: 9. The CDR3 is 17 amino acids. Per germline, CDR1 SGHAT and CDR2 FQNNGV. CDR3: CASSPRLAGVGTDTQYF. DNA of the CDR3: TGTGCCAGCAGCCCAAGACTAGCGGGAGTCGGTACAGATACGCAGTATTTT.